These T cell receptor beta chains were read from a single sample in a study of blood T cell repertoires in COVID-19. Sequencing used immunoSEQ multiplex PCR; TCRdb keeps in-frame clones, though not all of them. The sample lists about 180,000 clones; over 65% were seen once. Sequencing used peripheral blood. The receptor source for this set is a person aged 70 to 80 with COVID-19, enrolled during active disease. Each CDR3 is given with its conserved first and last residue. Each record gives: J gene, V gene, clone size, CDR3 protein. Not all rows give a size; the values are once, few, many and, for expanded clones, a class.

j_gene: TRBJ2-1
v_gene: TRBV27
abundance: NA
CDR3aa: CASSLPSGTGRNEQFF

j_gene: TRBJ1-4
v_gene: TRBV19
abundance: NA
CDR3aa: CASRWGGATNEKLFF

j_gene: TRBJ2-7
v_gene: TRBV29-1
abundance: many
CDR3aa: CSVQTGASEQYF

j_gene: TRBJ1-2
v_gene: TRBV27
abundance: many
CDR3aa: CASSLSRGGLNGYTF

j_gene: TRBJ1-3
v_gene: TRBV7-2
abundance: NA
CDR3aa: CASRQGTGDSGNTIYF

j_gene: TRBJ2-3
v_gene: TRBV7-9
abundance: once
CDR3aa: CASSLAGGASTDTQYF

j_gene: TRBJ1-2
v_gene: TRBV19
abundance: NA
CDR3aa: CASSIGQGARGYTF

j_gene: TRBJ2-4
v_gene: TRBV28
abundance: NA
CDR3aa: CASRGTGGQGYIQYF

j_gene: TRBJ1-6
v_gene: TRBV6-6
abundance: NA
CDR3aa: CASKRAGQGASPLHF

j_gene: TRBJ1-1
v_gene: TRBV27
abundance: NA
CDR3aa: CASRDDGTGRPEAFF

j_gene: TRBJ2-1
v_gene: TRBV6-2/TRBV6-3
abundance: NA
CDR3aa: CASSTTLTSGVGVLNEQFF

j_gene: TRBJ2-3
v_gene: TRBV7-9
abundance: NA
CDR3aa: CASSPGTASTDTQYF

j_gene: TRBJ2-1
v_gene: TRBV27
abundance: NA
CDR3aa: CASSLSRTHYNEQFF

j_gene: TRBJ2-7
v_gene: TRBV5-5
abundance: NA
CDR3aa: CASSWEGPSNGFFYEQYF

j_gene: TRBJ1-2
v_gene: TRBV6-2/TRBV6-3
abundance: once
CDR3aa: CASSQGLNYGYTF

j_gene: TRBJ1-1
v_gene: TRBV7-2
abundance: NA
CDR3aa: CASSSLPTGGNTEAFF

j_gene: TRBJ2-2
v_gene: TRBV20-1
abundance: NA
CDR3aa: CSASGGPGELFF

j_gene: TRBJ2-2
v_gene: TRBV7-8
abundance: NA
CDR3aa: CASSLTSGTGELFF

j_gene: TRBJ1-5
v_gene: TRBV7-2
abundance: NA
CDR3aa: CASSPTLGLTQHF

j_gene: TRBJ1-5
v_gene: TRBV28
abundance: NA
CDR3aa: CASSLQGFGQPQHF

j_gene: TRBJ1-1
v_gene: TRBV5-1
abundance: once
CDR3aa: CASSLGPAPNTEAFF

j_gene: TRBJ2-2
v_gene: TRBV24-1
abundance: NA
CDR3aa: CATSELGLSNTGELFF

j_gene: TRBJ2-3
v_gene: TRBV6-5
abundance: NA
CDR3aa: CASTGTGVADTQYF

j_gene: TRBJ2-6
v_gene: TRBV3-1/TRBV3-2
abundance: NA
CDR3aa: CASSPFGGPSSGANVLTF

j_gene: TRBJ2-3
v_gene: TRBV3-1/TRBV3-2
abundance: NA
CDR3aa: CASSQAGGAWADTQYF

j_gene: TRBJ2-5
v_gene: TRBV19
abundance: NA
CDR3aa: CASSIPRLAGGEETQYF

j_gene: TRBJ1-4
v_gene: TRBV5-8
abundance: NA
CDR3aa: CASSLGQGDEKLFF

j_gene: TRBJ2-7
v_gene: TRBV4-3
abundance: NA
CDR3aa: CASSQDYERLRGNF

j_gene: TRBJ1-5
v_gene: TRBV7-8
abundance: NA
CDR3aa: CASSLEPGVYSNQPQHF

j_gene: TRBJ1-1
v_gene: TRBV5-4
abundance: NA
CDR3aa: CASSLGAGGARGAEAFF

j_gene: TRBJ1-1
v_gene: TRBV7-9
abundance: NA
CDR3aa: CASSFFSSEAFF

j_gene: TRBJ1-3
v_gene: TRBV7-9
abundance: NA
CDR3aa: CASSLTGTGGNTIYF

j_gene: TRBJ1-2
v_gene: TRBV5-1
abundance: NA
CDR3aa: CASSLGSENNYGYTF

j_gene: TRBJ1-3
v_gene: TRBV9
abundance: NA
CDR3aa: CASTPYSSTGNTIYF

j_gene: TRBJ2-7
v_gene: TRBV9
abundance: NA
CDR3aa: CASSVGTSGRKNYEQYF

j_gene: TRBJ2-2
v_gene: TRBV11-2
abundance: NA
CDR3aa: CASSLLPAGAGELFF

j_gene: TRBJ2-7
v_gene: TRBV27
abundance: NA
CDR3aa: CASSERAVSLGAAGSYEQYF

j_gene: TRBJ1-6
v_gene: TRBV12-2
abundance: NA
CDR3aa: CASRAGRQGPWSSPLHF

j_gene: TRBJ1-6
v_gene: TRBV28
abundance: NA
CDR3aa: CASSWTGSSYNSPLHF

j_gene: TRBJ2-7
v_gene: TRBV28
abundance: NA
CDR3aa: CASSYGVFYEQYF